The rows below give T cell receptor beta chains drawn from one sample of a study of blood T cell repertoires in COVID-19. Produced via immunoSEQ multiplex PCR; TCRdb's table is partial and in-frame only. The profile shows around 450,000 clones, nearly 90% of them singletons. Material for sequencing was PBMCs or T cells enriched from blood (not recorded which). These receptors originate from a woman between 18 and 29 years old with acute COVID-19. Each CDR3 is given with its conserved first and last residue.

V	J	CDR3
TRBV4-1	TRBJ2-7	CASSQLTGSPTYEQYF
TRBV28	TRBJ1-5	CASRVTGVGQPQHF
TRBV4-2	TRBJ2-3	CASSPLVLSDTQYF
TRBV6-5	TRBJ1-3	CASSYSGDSSGNTIYF
TRBV7-6	TRBJ2-3	CASSLGSRRGEDTQYF
TRBV2	TRBJ2-2	CASRLAITGELFF
TRBV6-5	TRBJ2-3	CASSYRGITDTQYF
TRBV9	TRBJ2-3	CASSSITSGGAWGTDTQYF
TRBV2	TRBJ2-3	CASSLAGGGLDTQYF
TRBV11-2	TRBJ1-2	CASSPGRGQGRGYTF
TRBV7-2	TRBJ1-5	CASSLVAGGHNQPQHF
TRBV10-3	TRBJ2-7	CASLMTSGEIDEQYF
TRBV2	TRBJ2-7	CASSESFGGWDTSYEQYF
TRBV5-1	TRBJ2-1	CASSLDGGLYNEQFF
TRBV28	TRBJ2-3	CASDQGGADTQYF
TRBV10-3	TRBJ1-1	CAISESEVGTEAFF
TRBV7-2	TRBJ1-2	CASSAPKEGLGYGYTF
TRBV6-5	TRBJ1-4	CASSYSGGMGEKLFF
TRBV15	TRBJ1-5	CATSRDLSSNQPQHF
TRBV5-4	TRBJ2-7	CASSLAFGTGTYEQYF